One and the same sample provided the 26 T cell receptor beta chains below, sequenced in a study of shared clonotypes between healthy human individuals. Sequencing used immunoSEQ multiplex PCR; TCRdb keeps in-frame clones, though not all of them. The sample carries 550,000 to 700,000 clones, about three quarters recorded once. The sequenced sample consisted of memory CD4+ T cells sorted from blood. The sample's subset: CD45RA-negative fraction. The source of these receptors is a woman between 25 and 40 years old in good health.

The V and J genes are TRBV5-1 and TRBJ2-3; 11 positions match TRBD2. V shed 5 bases, J shed 6 bases, and the junction held 5 bases outside the gene matches. Germline V CDR1 and CDR2: SGHRS, YFSETQ. There are 14 residues in the CDR3. The CDR3 region is CASRILAGEDTQYF. The CDR3, as DNA: TGCGCCAGCAGGATACTAGCGGGAGAGGATACGCAGTATTTT.

This rearrangement joins TRBV7-9 to TRBJ2-5; TRBD1 is a possible D gene (6 bases). The CDR3 is made up of 13 amino acids. Germline V gene lookup returns CDR1 SEHNR and CDR2 FQNEAQ (reference sequence). The ends were cut back, 6 bases at V and 0 bases at J, with 8 bases in the middle. The DNA of the CDR3 is TGTGCCAGCAGAGGACAGAACCAAGAGACCCAGTACTTC. Its translation is CASRGQNQETQYF.

The rearrangement uses TRBV19 and TRBJ2-1, with 13 bases lining up with TRBD2. The CDR3 length is 20 residues. The germline CDR1 and CDR2 sequences are LNHDA and SQIVND (reference sequence). The J segment lost 0 bases and the V segment lost 1 base, leaving 9 bases of the junction unmatched. CDR3 sequence reads: CASSIGGAGLAGSSYNEQFF. The CDR3, as DNA: TGTGCCAGTAGTATAGGGGGGGCGGGACTAGCGGGAAGCTCCTACAATGAGCAGTTCTTC.

The count of this clone is one. The J gene is TRBJ1-5, the V gene TRBV2; D gene uncertain. CDR3 length equals 14 residues. Deletions cut 8 bases from V and 4 bases from J, with 15 bases between. The V gene's germline CDR1 is SNHLY and CDR2 FYNNEI. The CDR3 DNA sequence: TGTGCCAGCCAAAGGGAGAGTGGAAATCAGCCCCAGCATTTT. Protein product: CASQRESGNQPQHF.

V gene TRBV6-5 combines with J gene TRBJ2-1; D is unclear. Trimming left V 5 bases short and J 3 bases short, with 14 bases between. CDR3 length equals 15 residues. In germline, CDR1 is MNHEY, CDR2 SVGAGI. The CDR3 nucleotides read TGTGCCAGCAGTACACCTCGGTCCCTCTACAATGAGCAGTTCTTC. This gives the protein CASSTPRSLYNEQFF.

The chain links TRBV7-9 to TRBJ2-3; 12 nucleotides agree with TRBD2. With 5 bases clipped from V and 6 bases from J, the junction kept 9 bases outside the gene matches. Germline loops: CDR1 SEHNR, CDR2 FQNEAQ (reference sequence). The CDR3 loop spans 16 amino acids. The CDR3, as DNA: TGTGCCAGCAGCCTGTCGGGACTAGCGGGTGCCGATACGCAGTATTTT. This translates into CASSLSGLAGADTQYF.

The chain recombines TRBV11-2 with TRBJ2-7; D is uncertain. The CDR3 has 12 amino acids. Germline lookup yields CDR1 SGHAT and CDR2 FQNNGV. Trimming removed 5 bases at V and 2 bases at J, with 7 bases between. CDR3 DNA sequence: TGTGCCAGCAGCGAACTCACCTACGAGCAGTACTTC. It codes for CASSELTYEQYF.

The J gene is TRBJ2-7, the V gene TRBV5-1; 8 bases map to TRBD2. The CDR3 runs 17 residues. Germline V lookup: CDR1 SGHRS, CDR2 YFSETQ. Trimming took 0 bases from V and 3 from J; bases not matched to a gene: 11. CDR3 amino acids: CASSLGPVSGANYEQYF. The CDR3 bases are TGCGCCAGCAGCTTGGGCCCGGTTAGCGGGGCTAACTACGAGCAGTACTTC.

The chain employs TRBV28 and TRBJ1-4, with 9 positions matching TRBD1. After removal of 2 bases from V and 8 bases from J, the junction contained 6 bases not matched to a gene. Germline V gene data show CDR1 as MDHEN and CDR2 as SYDVKM. This CDR3 is 15 amino acids long. CDR3 in DNA: TGTGCCAGCAGTTTAACCGGGACAGGGAGGGAAAAACTGTTTTTT. Translated, it gives CASSLTGTGREKLFF.

The V call is TRBV28, the J call TRBJ2-7; D is ambiguous. The germline CDR1 and CDR2 sequences are MDHEN and SYDVKM. Trimming cost V 2 bases and J 2 bases, with 7 bases left between them. The CDR3 loop spans 13 amino acids. Here the CDR3 reads CASSLVGTYEQYF. The CDR3 DNA sequence: TGTGCCAGCAGTTTAGTGGGCACCTACGAGCAGTACTTC.

Details on this clone: The same CDR3 arises from other DNA sequences in this sample as well. The chain couples TRBV6-1 to TRBJ1-1; D gene unclear. V was cut by 6 bases and J by 0 bases, with 5 bases left in between. The CDR3 contains 12 residues. Germline-derived CDR1 and CDR2 are MNHNS and SASEGT. DNA for the CDR3: TGTGCCAGCAGGACCGTGAACACTGAAGCTTTCTTT. Its translation: CASRTVNTEAFF.

This clone was counted only a few times. In DNA, the CDR3 is TGCGCCAGCAGCTTGGACCACAGGGATGAGCAGTTCTTC. Its protein is CASSLDHRDEQFF. The chain uses TRBV5-1 and TRBJ2-1; TRBD1 is a possible D gene (6 bases). The CDR3 has 13 amino acids. Germline V CDR1 and CDR2: SGHRS, YFSETQ. Trimming shortened V by 0 bases and J by 8 bases, and 9 bases separated the two germline ends.

The chain carries TRBV7-2 and TRBJ2-3; D is unresolved. Germline CDR1 reads SGHTA; CDR2 reads FQGNSA. Between the trimmed V and J ends, which lost 4 bases and 1 base, there was a span of 9 bases. This CDR3 is 14 amino acids long. CDR3 sequence (DNA): TGTGCCAGCAGCTCCCTTACACGCACAGATACGCAGTATTTT. Amino acid sequence: CASSSLTRTDTQYF.

V is TRBV7-9 and J is TRBJ2-7, with D tentatively TRBD1 or TRBD2 (5 bases each). CDR3 size: 15 residues. V gave up 5 bases and J gave up 0 bases, with 14 bases separating them. Germline CDR1 SEHNR, CDR2 FQNEAQ (reference sequence). CDR3 loop: CASSPSAGSSYEQYF. As DNA, the CDR3 is TGTGCCAGCAGCCCATCTGCAGGGAGCTCCTACGAGCAGTACTTC.

The CDR3 DNA follows: TGTGCCACCAGCAGAGATTTTCCAGTGATCGACGAGCAGTACTTC. It is translated as CATSRDFPVIDEQYF. V and J are TRBV15 and TRBJ2-7, with no clear D. The length of the CDR3 is 15 residues. The germline V gene encodes CDR1 LNHNV and CDR2 YYDKDF (reference sequence). V lost 0 bases, J lost 5 bases, and 14 bases lay in between.

J is TRBJ2-7 and V is TRBV11-2; D gene unclear. Between the trimmed V and J ends, which lost 5 bases and 4 bases, there was a span of 6 bases. The CDR3 length is 11 residues. Looked up from germline, CDR1 is SGHAT and CDR2 is FQNNGV. The CDR3 region has the DNA TGTGCCAGCAGCCCCAAATACGAGCAGTACTTC. Translating it yields CASSPKYEQYF. Drawing the rest from reference TRBV11-2 and TRBJ2-7, the complete variable domain is EAGVAQSPRYKIIEKRQSVAFWCNPISGHATLYWYQQILGQGPKLLIQFQNNGVVDDSQLPKDRFSAERLKGVDSTLKIQPAKLEDSAVYLCASSPKYEQYFGPGTRLTVT.

This clone occurred a few times. This same CDR3 is encoded by further DNA sequences in the sample. The CDR3 nucleotides read TGTGCCAGCAGTGCAGGGACGGGCAATCAGCCCCAGCATTTT. Its translation: CASSAGTGNQPQHF. V usage is TRBV6-1 and J usage is TRBJ1-5; the D gene is possibly TRBD1 (5 bases). Trimming cost V 4 bases and J 2 bases, with 9 bases left between them. CDR3 length equals 14 residues. Germline CDR1 and CDR2: MNHNS and SASEGT.

In this sample, this clone turned up a few times. CDR3 DNA: TGTGCCAGCAGTTCCCGATACAGGGGAGAGGGTGGCTACACCTTC. This encodes CASSSRYRGEGGYTF. This chain links TRBV28 with TRBJ1-2; TRBD1 agrees at 7 bases. Germline loops: CDR1 MDHEN, CDR2 SYDVKM. With V trimmed by 4 bases and J by 7 bases, 12 bases remained unmatched. The CDR3 loop spans 15 amino acids.

The chain is built from TRBV15 and TRBJ2-1, with D maybe TRBD2 (5 bases). The length of the CDR3 is 16 residues. The germline V gene encodes CDR1 LNHNV and CDR2 YYDKDF (reference sequence). V lost 1 base and J lost 2, with 12 bases in between. The CDR3 loop is CATSRVPGSPYNEQFF. CDR3 in DNA: TGTGCCACCAGCAGAGTCCCGGGAAGTCCCTACAATGAGCAGTTCTTC.

CDR3 sequence: CASSSPGRGSSYEQYF. The CDR3 coding sequence is TGTGCCAGCAGCTCCCCGGGGAGGGGGTCCTCCTACGAGCAGTACTTC. The chain recombines TRBV7-9 with TRBJ2-7, with a possible D match to TRBD2 (7 bases). Trimming pared 4 bases from V and 0 bases from J, leaving 16 bases between. Germline V gene sequence: CDR1 SEHNR, CDR2 FQNEAQ (reference sequence). The CDR3 loop spans 16 amino acids.

The J gene is TRBJ1-1, the V gene TRBV4-1; 7 nucleotides agree with TRBD1. The CDR3 is made up of 15 amino acids. Germline-derived CDR1 and CDR2 are MGHRA and YSYEKL. The J segment lost 0 bases and the V segment lost 6 bases, leaving 7 bases of the junction unmatched. The CDR3: CASRPPGQMNTEAFF. As DNA, the CDR3 is TGCGCCAGCAGGCCACCGGGACAGATGAACACTGAAGCTTTCTTT.

This clone was found a few times. The V gene is TRBV18, the J gene TRBJ2-1; D uncertain. V was shortened by 3 bases and J by 13 bases, with 16 bases between the two germline ends. The germline gives CDR1 KGHSH, CDR2 LQKENI. The CDR3 is 13 amino acids. CDR3 region: CASSPPLRGRQFF. The DNA for the CDR3 is TGTGCCAGCTCACCCCCCCTCCGCGGACGACAGTTCTTC.

The CDR3 here is CASSFVLAGGTDTQYF. The CDR3 region has the DNA TGTGCCAGCAGCTTCGTACTAGCGGGCGGCACAGATACGCAGTATTTT. The chain combines TRBV7-9 with TRBJ2-3; 9 bases are shared with TRBD2. This CDR3 region has 16 residues. Germline V gene sequence: CDR1 SEHNR, CDR2 FQNEAQ (reference sequence). The J segment lost 1 base and the V segment lost 3 bases, leaving 5 bases of the junction unmatched.

The J gene is TRBJ1-5, the V gene TRBV2, with unresolved D. Per the germline V gene, CDR1 is SNHLY and CDR2 is FYNNEI. The length of the CDR3 is 13 residues. V dropped 8 bases and J dropped 1 base, with 9 bases sitting between them. CDR3 DNA sequence: TGTGCCAGCTGTAGGGAAAGCAATCAGCCCCAGCATTTT. Translation: CASCRESNQPQHF.

This chain links TRBV19 with TRBJ2-1; 9 bases align to TRBD1. The CDR3 covers 15 residues. Trimming took 4 bases from V and 4 from J; bases not matched to a gene: 5. Germline CDR1 and CDR2: LNHDA and SQIVND (reference sequence). In nucleotides, the CDR3 is TGTGCCAGTAGTACCGGGGGACAGGGATACAATGAGCAGTTCTTC. Translated, it gives CASSTGGQGYNEQFF.

V and J are TRBV21-1 and TRBJ2-7; the D segment call TRBD2 is taken from the table without a DNA check. TRBV21-1 is assigned pseudogene status. The CDR3 runs 13 residues. The chain's CDR3 is CASSKGLRPGEYF. Here the CDR3 DNA reads TGTGCCAGCAGCAAAGGGCTCCGCCCCGGGGAGTACTTC.